Sequencing of this TCR beta chain was carried out in a study of blood T cell repertoires in COVID-19. CDR1 and CDR2 from the germline V gene are SGDLS and YYNGEE. The CDR3 runs to 17 residues. Trimming stripped 2 bases from V and 0 bases from J, with 16 bases between. TCRdb keeps only in-frame clones here, not all; method: immunoSEQ multiplex PCR. Here the sample spans fewer than 400,000 clones, 89% being singletons. This clone has more than one count but fewer than ten. The origin of this receptor is a woman aged 30 to 39 who had recovered from COVID-19. The sequencing input was PBMCs or T cells enriched from blood (not recorded which). This chain links TRBV9 with TRBJ2-3, with D perhaps TRBD2 (6 bases). The CDR3 DNA follows: TGTGCCAGCAGCGTTGAGGGAGGCCGTTCTAGCACAGATACGCAGTATTTT. It yields the protein CASSVEGGRSSTDTQYF. The whole variable domain, filled in from reference TRBV9 and TRBJ2-3, reads DSGVTQTPKHLITATGQRVTLRCSPRSGDLSVYWYQQSLDQGLQFLIQYYNGEERAKGNILERFSAQQFPDLHSELNLSSLELGDSALYFCASSVEGGRSSTDTQYFGPGTRLTVL.